The 2 T cell receptor beta chains in this list originate from one sample, sequenced in a study of T-cell memory formation after mild COVID-19. TCRdb passed the 5' RACE reads through MiXCR, listing each CDR3 protein once. This sample has about 560,000 distinct CDR3 sequences, with approximately 21% found just once. The sample was PBMCs or a T cell subset sorted from them (not recorded which). These receptors were collected from an adult woman who had mild COVID-19 (a few samples of this study predate the infection). Cell type and time point are not known.

This clonotype was observed a few times. The chain carries TRBV5-1 and TRBJ2-7; 12 bases match TRBD1. The CDR3 covers 16 residues. V lost 3 bases, J lost 6 bases, and 10 bases stayed unmatched. The V gene's germline CDR1 is SGHRS and CDR2 YFSETQ. The CDR3 protein is CASSWGTGGLPREQYF. The CDR3 coding sequence is TGCGCCAGCAGCTGGGGGACAGGGGGCCTTCCCCGCGAGCAGTACTTC.

V usage is TRBV15 and J usage is TRBJ2-3; D gene uncertain. Between the trimmed V and J ends, which lost 0 bases and 2 bases, there was a span of 9 bases. Germline V gene sequence: CDR1 LNHNV, CDR2 YYDKDF (reference sequence). The CDR3 runs to 15 residues. CDR3 DNA sequence: TGTGCCACCAGCAGAGAGGTTACTATCACAGATACGCAGTATTTT. This gives the protein CATSREVTITDTQYF.